This TCR beta chain was documented in a study of T cell changes during pregnancy in multiple sclerosis. The assay was immunoSEQ multiplex PCR, and TCRdb's table has in-frame clones only and misses some. This table holds about 35,000 clones, approximately 89% found once. The length of the CDR3 is 16 residues. Looked up from germline, CDR1 is SGHNT and CDR2 is YYREEE (reference sequence). With 4 bases clipped from V and 7 bases from J, the junction kept 8 bases outside the gene matches. The chain links TRBV5-4 to TRBJ2-1; 13 nucleotides align to TRBD2. The specimen comprised CD4+ T cells from peripheral blood mononuclear cells, sampled after pregnancy. The receptor was isolated from a female donor in good health, enrolled as a control in a pregnancy study. The CDR3, as DNA: TGTGCCAGCAGCCCCGGGACTAGCGGGATCAGGAATGAGCAGTTCTTC. Its protein is CASSPGTSGIRNEQFF.